The T cell receptor (beta chain) described here comes from a study of shared clonotypes between healthy human individuals. Produced via immunoSEQ multiplex PCR; TCRdb's table is partial and in-frame only. The sample includes about 470,000 clones, more than 75% of them seen just once. This CDR3 is built from 13 residues. J was trimmed by 5 bases and V by 10 bases; bases with no gene match: 4. CDR1 is MNHNY, CDR2 SVGAGI, per germline (reference sequence). Only one count was recorded for this clone. The rearrangement uses TRBV6-6 and TRBJ1-5, with 11 bases fitting TRBD1. This clonotype was obtained from a woman aged 35 to 49 in good health. Some clones in this sample may be carry-over from other donors' samples. What was sequenced was PBMCs. CDR3 sequence (DNA): TGTGCCACCTGGGACAGGGGGTATCAGCCCCAGCATTTT. This gives the protein CATWDRGYQPQHF.